Each of the 13 T cell receptor beta chains below was sequenced from the same sample in a study of graft-versus-host responses after intestinal transplantation. No antigens are known for them. The protocol was immunoSEQ multiplex PCR, while the TCRdb copy is restricted to in-frame clones and leaves out a portion. The table includes around 110,000 clones, about nine tenths detected once. The source material was unstimulated CD4+ T cells sorted from spleen or lymph node cells, sampled before intestinal transplant. These TCRs come from a human donor who received an intestinal transplant.

The gene calls are TRBV5-4 and TRBJ2-5; TRBD2 matches at 13 bases. CDR3 length: 17 amino acids. The J segment lost 0 bases and the V segment lost 4 bases, leaving 6 bases of the junction unmatched. The V gene's germline CDR1 is SGHNT and CDR2 YYREEE (reference sequence). The CDR3 loop reads CASSPRTSGGNQETQYF. CDR3 DNA sequence: TGTGCCAGCAGCCCCCGGACTAGCGGGGGAAACCAAGAGACCCAGTACTTC. Using reference TRBV5-4 and TRBJ2-5 for the parts outside the CDR3, the full variable domain is ETGVTQSPTHLIKTRGQQVTLRCSSQSGHNTVSWYQQALGQGPQFIFQYYREEENGRGNFPPRFSGLQFPNYSSELNVNALELDDSALYLCASSPRTSGGNQETQYFGPGTRLLVL.

V gene TRBV28 combines with J gene TRBJ2-3; maybe TRBD1 (6 bases). Germline V gene data show CDR1 as MDHEN and CDR2 as SYDVKM. Trimming stripped 4 bases from V and 7 bases from J, with 15 bases between. CDR3 length equals 14 residues. CDR3: CASSYDRSRYTQYF. The CDR3 nucleotides are TGTGCCAGCAGTTATGACAGGTCCCGATATACGCAGTATTTT.

V usage is TRBV5-8 and J usage is TRBJ1-2, with 8 bases that match TRBD1. The CDR3 extends over 15 amino acids. The trim removed 4 bases at V and 4 bases at J, leaving 9 bases unmatched. CDR1 and CDR2 from the germline V gene are SGHTS and YDEGEE. Written as DNA, the CDR3 is TGTGCCAGCAGCCTCTCGGACAGGGCGACCTATGGCTACACCTTC. As protein: CASSLSDRATYGYTF.

The V and J genes are TRBV6-5 and TRBJ2-3; 7 positions match TRBD2. Germline loops: CDR1 MNHEY, CDR2 SVGAGI. V shed 8 bases and J 1 base; nucleotides not matched to a gene: 6. The CDR3 is 14 residues long. The CDR3 DNA is TGTGCCAGCGGCTCTAGCGGACGCACAGATACGCAGTATTTT. This gives the protein CASGSSGRTDTQYF.

This clone was observed a single time. The chain carries TRBV5-6 and TRBJ1-1, with 7 nucleotides matching TRBD1. CDR3 length: 15 residues. V shed 3 bases and J 0 bases; nucleotides not matched to a gene: 5. Germline values: CDR1 SGHDT, CDR2 YYEEEE. The CDR3: CASSSSRGMNTEAFF. In nucleotides, the CDR3 is TGTGCCAGCAGCTCCTCCAGGGGGATGAACACTGAAGCTTTCTTT.

The chain recombines TRBV9 with TRBJ2-1; TRBD2 matches 9 bases. Germline CDR1 and CDR2: SGDLS and YYNGEE. The CDR3 runs 16 residues. V shed 3 bases, J shed 0 bases, and the junction held 4 bases outside the gene matches. CDR3 amino acids: CASSESGGLSYNEQFF. The DNA of the CDR3 is TGTGCCAGCAGCGAAAGCGGGGGGCTCTCCTACAATGAGCAGTTCTTC.

The genes are TRBV29-1 and TRBJ2-5; 9 bases line up with TRBD1. CDR1 SQVTM and CDR2 ANQGSEA come from the germline V gene. The CDR3 has 14 residues. Trimming removed 5 bases from V and 5 bases from J; junction bases left unmatched: 9. The CDR3 nucleotides are TGCAGCGTTTTCCCCGGACAGGGGTGGGAGACCCAGTACTTC. Its translation: CSVFPGQGWETQYF.

In its sample, this clone was seen once. The chain couples TRBV7-9 to TRBJ2-7, with 7 bases identical to TRBD2. V was clipped by 2 bases and J by 3 bases; unmatched bases: 7. The CDR3 runs to 15 residues. Germline CDR1 and CDR2: SEHNR and FQNEAQ (reference sequence). The CDR3 is CASSLWGGSFYEQYF. CDR3 DNA: TGTGCCAGCAGCTTATGGGGCGGGAGCTTCTACGAGCAGTACTTC. Based on the CDR3 plus reference TRBV7-9 and TRBJ2-7, the full variable domain is DTGVSQNPRHKITKRGQNVTFRCDPISEHNRLYWYRQTLGQGPEFLTYFQNEAQLEKSRLLSDRFSAERPKGSFSTLEIQRTEQGDSAMYLCASSLWGGSFYEQYFGPGTRLTVT.

V gene TRBV7-2 combines with J gene TRBJ1-3; TRBD1 agrees at 9 bases. Germline CDR1 SGHTA, CDR2 FQGNSA. Trimming cost V 5 bases and J 4 bases; bases outside gene matches: 6. The CDR3 length is 15 residues. CDR3 loop: CASSDGQGPGNTIYF. The CDR3 DNA follows: TGTGCCAGCAGCGACGGACAGGGGCCCGGAAACACCATATATTTT.

The chain employs TRBV6-1 and TRBJ2-2; the D gene is possibly TRBD1 (7 bases). The V and J ends lost 6 bases and 4 bases respectively, with 15 bases between them. Germline CDR1 reads MNHNS; CDR2 reads SASEGT. The CDR3 covers 15 residues. The CDR3 reads CASRRRGTVTGELFF. In DNA form, the CDR3 reads TGTGCCAGCAGGAGACGCGGGACAGTCACCGGGGAGCTGTTTTTT.

The V and J genes are TRBV19 and TRBJ1-2; the match to TRBD1 covers 7 bases. CDR1 is LNHDA and CDR2 is SQIVND in the germline V gene (reference sequence). Losses at the gene ends were 4 bases for V and 3 bases for J; bases not matched to a gene: 8. The CDR3 spans 15 residues. The CDR3 nucleotides are TGTGCCAGTAGTAATCCCTCCAGGGGGGACTATGGCTACACCTTC. This sequence encodes CASSNPSRGDYGYTF.

Written as DNA, the CDR3 is TGTGCCACCAGCAGAGTGGGACTAGCGGACACAGATACGCAGTATTTT. This sequence encodes CATSRVGLADTDTQYF. The chain is built from TRBV15 and TRBJ2-3; 11 nucleotides line up with TRBD2. J lost 2 bases, V lost 1 base, and 2 bases had no gene match. There are 16 residues in the CDR3. Germline V gene sequence: CDR1 LNHNV, CDR2 YYDKDF (reference sequence).

The chain has TRBV5-1 and TRBJ2-7, with TRBD2 matching over 9 bases. The V segment lost 1 base and the J segment 7 bases; nucleotides outside the gene matches: 6. CDR1 is SGHRS and CDR2 is YFSETQ in the germline V gene. This CDR3 spans 14 amino acids. CDR3 nucleotide sequence: TGCGCCAGCAGCTTGAGGGTAGCGGGAGAGGAGCAGTACTTC. The encoded protein is CASSLRVAGEEQYF.